These 9 T cell receptor beta chains share one sample of origin, sequenced in a study of control samples from healthy donors and cancer patients. Here immunoSEQ multiplex PCR was the method, and the copy in TCRdb shows in-frame clones only, minus some. The table lists some 130,000 clones, around 90% of them singletons, with approximately 2.7% in the top ten. Material: blood. Source of these receptors: a man younger than 35 in good health.

The CDR3 region has the DNA TGTGCCAGCAGCTCCAGGACTAGCGGGATCAACACAGATACGCAGTATTTT. Its translation is CASSSRTSGINTDTQYF. The chain links TRBV11-3 to TRBJ2-3; 12 nucleotides agree with TRBD2. The V and J ends lost 4 bases and 2 bases, in that order; junction bases with no gene match: 7. The CDR3 runs to 17 residues. Germline V gene sequence: CDR1 SGHNT, CDR2 YENEEA.

V usage is TRBV27 and J usage is TRBJ2-3; D call uncertain. Germline V lookup: CDR1 MNHEY, CDR2 SMNVEV (reference sequence). The V end lost 2 bases, the J end lost 0 bases, and 9 bases lay between the germline ends. The CDR3 spans 15 residues. The CDR3 sequence is CASSLNRPSTDTQYF. CDR3 in DNA: TGTGCCAGCAGTTTAAACCGCCCTAGCACAGATACGCAGTATTTT.

The chain combines TRBV3-1 (or the pseudogene TRBV3-2) with TRBJ2-7; maybe TRBD1 (6 bases). Trimming took off 0 bases at V and 3 bases at J, with 12 bases between the two ends. Per the germline V gene, CDR1 is LGHDT and CDR2 is YNNKEL (reference sequence). The CDR3 runs 15 residues. Written as DNA, the CDR3 is TGTGCCAGCAGCCAAGAACAGGCCAGGGGCTACGAGCAGTACTTC. This sequence encodes CASSQEQARGYEQYF.

The J gene is TRBJ1-3, the V gene TRBV7-2; TRBD1 agrees at 7 bases. V gave up 5 bases and J gave up 1 base; unmatched junction bases: 5. This CDR3 comprises 15 residues. CDR1 and CDR2 (germline): SGHTA, FQGNSA. CDR3 in DNA: TGTGCCAGCAGCCTTGAACAGGGGTCTGGAAACACCATATATTTT. Encoded protein: CASSLEQGSGNTIYF.

The chain combines TRBV3-1 (or the pseudogene TRBV3-2) with TRBJ2-7, with D tentatively TRBD2 (6 bases). The CDR3 loop spans 15 amino acids. Germline V CDR1 and CDR2: LGHDT, YNNKEL (reference sequence). Trimming cost V 2 bases and J 3 bases, with 14 bases left between them. Here the CDR3 DNA reads TGTGCCAGCAGCCAATTCCGGGGGACTTACTACGAGCAGTACTTC. Its translation: CASSQFRGTYYEQYF.

The rearrangement joins TRBV7-2 to TRBJ2-1; 8 bases fit TRBD1. Germline assignment: CDR1 SGHTA and CDR2 FQGNSA. V shed 5 bases, J shed 7 bases, and the junction held 22 bases outside the gene matches. The CDR3 extends over 19 amino acids. CDR3 region: CASSPRQGARTREQNEQFF. The CDR3, as DNA: TGTGCCAGCAGCCCCCGGCAGGGGGCTCGGACGAGGGAGCAGAATGAGCAGTTCTTC. Complete variable domain (other parts from reference TRBV7-2 and TRBJ2-1): GAGVSQSPSNKVTEKGKDVELRCDPISGHTALYWYRQSLGQGLEFLIYFQGNSAPDKSGLPSDRFSAERTGGSVSTLTIQRTQQEDSAVYLCASSPRQGARTREQNEQFFGPGTRLTVL.

Remarks on this clone: The junction differs from germline at one of its ends, possibly a read error. The rearrangement uses TRBV19 and TRBJ2-3; the D gene is possibly TRBD1 (6 bases). The germline V gene encodes CDR1 LNHDA and CDR2 SQIVND (reference sequence). This CDR3 has 15 amino acids. CDR3 sequence reads: CASSAGQQSRDTQYF. CDR3 nucleotide sequence: TGTGCCAGTAGTGCCGGACAGCAGAGCAGAGATACGCAGTATTTT. The variable domain in full, completed from reference TRBV19 and TRBJ2-3, reads DGGITQSPKYLFRKEGQNVTLSCEQNLNHDAMYWYRQDPGQGLRLIYYSQIVNDFQKGDIAEGYSVSREKKESFPLTVTSAQKNPTAFYLCASSAGQQSRDTQYFGPGTRLTVL.

The V gene is TRBV30, the J gene TRBJ1-1; D perhaps matches TRBD1 (6 bases). CDR1 is GTSNPN and CDR2 is SVGIG in the germline V gene (reference sequence). CDR3 length equals 14 residues. Trimming removed 4 bases at V and 1 base at J, with 13 bases between. The CDR3 nucleotides read TGTGCCTGGACCGATCTACAGGGGAACACTGAAGCTTTCTTT. Its translation is CAWTDLQGNTEAFF.

V and J are TRBV11-2 and TRBJ1-3; D is perhaps TRBD1 (6 bases). The CDR3 extends over 19 amino acids. The V gene's germline CDR1 is SGHAT and CDR2 FQNNGV. Trimming took off 1 base at V and 2 bases at J, with 21 bases between the two ends. CDR3 coding DNA: TGTGCCAGCAGCTTAGTCCGCGACAGGATGGTATCGGCTGGAAACACCATATATTTT. It encodes CASSLVRDRMVSAGNTIYF.